This TCR beta chain was identified in a study of T-cell memory formation after mild COVID-19. About the study: TCR clusters largely stayed donor specific.

Constant-segment-primed 5'RACE gave TCR alpha and TCR beta cDNA libraries with sample barcodes and UMIs. TCRdb re-called the 5' RACE reads through MiXCR, storing one row per CDR3 protein. The sample includes hundreds of thousands of distinct CDR3 sequences, more than 15% of them seen just once. In this sample, this clonotype turned up a few times. V was cut by 0 bases and J by 4 bases, with 25 bases left in between. The CDR3 covers 18 residues. CDR1 and CDR2 from the germline V gene are GTSNPN and SVGIG (reference sequence). Sequencing was done on a sample of PBMCs or a T cell subset sorted from them (not recorded which). The origin of this receptor is an adult woman who had mild COVID-19 (a few samples of this study predate the infection). Cell type and time point are not known. V and J are TRBV30 and TRBJ2-7; perhaps D is TRBD1 or TRBD2 (5 bases each). CDR3 bases: TGTGCCTGGAGTGTACAAGTCCCTTTATACTACGAGGGGTACGAGCAGTACTTC. Residues: CAWSVQVPLYYEGYEQYF.